The rows below give T cell receptor beta chains drawn from one sample of a study of blood T cell repertoires in COVID-19. The method was immunoSEQ multiplex PCR; TCRdb's version includes in-frame clones alone and lacks a portion of them. The profile shows about 340,000 clones, 75% to 90% of them singletons. The sample taken for sequencing was peripheral blood. All receptors derive from a woman aged 45 to 65 with COVID-19, enrolled during active disease. Both conserved end residues are part of each CDR3. A D gene is named only where the DNA matches it firmly. Clone size is stated in some rows and not others, as once, few, many or a class when expanded.

CDR3aa | CDR3nt | d_gene | abundance | j_gene | v_gene
CASSPGTSGRTDTQYF | TGTGCCAGCAGCCCCGGGACTAGCGGGCGCACAGATACGCAGTATTTT | TRBD2 | . | TRBJ2-3 | TRBV7-3
CASSRDSYSNQPQHF | TGTGCCAGCAGCAGGGACTCTTATAGCAATCAGCCCCAGCATTTT | . | . | TRBJ1-5 | TRBV6-5
CSASAENSNQPQHF | TGCAGTGCTAGTGCAGAAAATAGCAATCAGCCCCAGCATTTT | . | . | TRBJ1-5 | TRBV20-1
CASSQGTGVGYGYTF | TGTGCCAGCAGCCAAGGGACAGGGGTTGGGTATGGCTACACCTTC | TRBD1 | . | TRBJ1-2 | TRBV14
CASSLRGMNSPLHF | TGTGCCAGCAGCCTCAGGGGGATGAATTCACCCCTCCACTTT | TRBD1 | . | TRBJ1-6 | TRBV5-6
CASSPPGGGDHTDTQYF | TGTGCCAGCAGTCCGCCAGGAGGGGGGGACCACACAGATACGCAGTATTTT | . | . | TRBJ2-3 | TRBV27
CAWSVLWSTGGLYEQYF | TGTGCCTGGAGTGTTCTATGGTCCACAGGGGGCCTCTACGAGCAGTACTTC | TRBD1 | . | TRBJ2-7 | TRBV30
CASSQDPGTGSETQYF | TGCGCCAGCAGCCAAGACCCCGGGACAGGGAGTGAGACCCAGTACTTC | TRBD1 | . | TRBJ2-5 | TRBV4-1
CASSLGNPNEKLFF | TGCGCCAGCAGCCTCGGGAATCCTAATGAAAAACTGTTTTTT | . | . | TRBJ1-4 | TRBV5-1
CASSSATGSGANVLTF | TGCGCCAGCAGCTCCGCAACAGGATCTGGGGCCAACGTCCTGACTTTC | . | . | TRBJ2-6 | TRBV5-1
CASSLLAGDSYNEQFF | TGCGCCAGCAGCCTCTTAGCGGGAGACAGCTACAATGAGCAGTTCTTC | TRBD2 | . | TRBJ2-1 | TRBV4-1
CASSLARTGTGVHYGYTF | TGTGCCAGCAGCTTAGCGAGGACCGGGACAGGGGTTCACTATGGCTACACCTTC | TRBD1 | . | TRBJ1-2 | TRBV11-1
CASSKHRENTEAFF | TGTGCCAGCAGTAAACACAGGGAGAACACTGAAGCTTTCTTT | . | . | TRBJ1-1 | TRBV6-5
CASSGDTNNEQFF | TGTGCCAGCAGCGGGGACACCAACAATGAGCAGTTCTTC | . | . | TRBJ2-1 | TRBV2
CASSQPDSSYEQYF | TGTGCCAGCAGCCAGCCGGACAGCTCCTACGAGCAGTACTTC | . | . | TRBJ2-7 | TRBV4-2
CSVATGTGSNEKLFF | TGCAGCGTAGCGACGGGCACAGGGAGTAATGAAAAACTGTTTTTT | . | . | TRBJ1-4 | TRBV29-1
CASSLVRELFF | TGTGCCAGCAGCTTGGTTCGGGAGTTGTTCTTC | . | . | TRBJ2-1 | TRBV5-8
CASSLMTGSDGYTF | TGTGCCAGCTCACTAATGACAGGGTCCGATGGCTACACCTTC | TRBD1 | . | TRBJ1-2 | TRBV18
CASTDLLLGAYNEQFF | TGTGCCAGCACCGACCTACTCCTGGGCGCCTACAATGAGCAGTTCTTC | . | . | TRBJ2-1 | TRBV6-6
CASSLVRGLEGYTF | TGTGCCAGCAGCTTAGTAAGGGGGCTCGAAGGCTACACCTTC | TRBD1 | once | TRBJ1-2 | TRBV7-2
CASSLWDRNTGELFF | TGCGCCAGCAGCTTATGGGACAGAAACACCGGGGAGCTGTTTTTT | TRBD1 | . | TRBJ2-2 | TRBV5-1
CASSIDGRSYEQYF | TGTGCCAGTAGTATAGACGGGAGGTCCTACGAGCAGTACTTC | TRBD2 | once | TRBJ2-7 | TRBV19
CASSRGQGLSYEQYF | TGTGCCAGTAGCCGGGGACAGGGGTTATCCTACGAGCAGTACTTC | TRBD1 | . | TRBJ2-7 | TRBV19
CATSREGPGTGNIYEQYF | TGTGCCACCAGCAGAGAGGGCCCAGGAACGGGAAACATCTACGAGCAGTACTTC | . | . | TRBJ2-7 | TRBV15
CASRPQGAGGNEQFF | TGCGCCAGCAGGCCACAGGGAGCGGGGGGGAATGAGCAGTTCTTC | TRBD2 | few | TRBJ2-1 | TRBV10-1
CASSRTSGRARDTQYF | TGTGCCAGCAGTCGGACTAGCGGGAGGGCCAGAGATACGCAGTATTTT | TRBD2 | . | TRBJ2-3 | TRBV2
CASFRPGLAVVEQYF | TGTGCCAGCTTTCGACCCGGGCTAGCGGTCGTCGAGCAGTACTTC | TRBD2 | . | TRBJ2-7 | TRBV2
CASRLGSGEKLFF | TGTGCCAGCAGATTGGGGTCCGGTGAAAAACTGTTTTTT | . | . | TRBJ1-4 | TRBV5-6
CASSVGPLTRGRETQYF | TGTGCCAGCAGCGTAGGCCCCCTAACTCGCGGGAGGGAGACCCAGTACTTC | TRBD2 | . | TRBJ2-5 | TRBV9
CASRGTGDGYGYTF | TGCGCCAGCAGAGGGACAGGGGACGGCTATGGCTACACCTTC | TRBD1 | . | TRBJ1-2 | TRBV5-1
CASSSGLADNEQFF | TGTGCCAGCTCATCGGGACTAGCGGACAATGAGCAGTTCTTC | TRBD2 | . | TRBJ2-1 | TRBV18
CASSYDRGNTEAFF | TGTGCCAGCTCATATGACAGGGGGAACACTGAAGCTTTCTTT | TRBD1 | . | TRBJ1-1 | TRBV6-6
CASMRGTGLPYGYTF | TGTGCCAGCATGAGAGGGACAGGGTTACCCTATGGCTACACCTTC | TRBD1 | . | TRBJ1-2 | TRBV6-5
CATAPDRRSTDTQYF | TGTGCCACAGCCCCGGACAGGAGGAGCACAGATACGCAGTATTTT | TRBD1 | . | TRBJ2-3 | TRBV27
CASSLDLEAFF | TGTGCCAGCAGCTTAGACCTGGAGGCTTTCTTT | . | . | TRBJ1-1 | TRBV11-3
CAWKGTGGAPFF | TGTGCCTGGAAAGGGACAGGGGGGGCCCCGTTCTTC | TRBD1 | . | TRBJ2-1 | TRBV30
CAGRIERVGQRESSTDTQYF | TGTGCCGGTCGGATTGAGCGAGTCGGACAGCGGGAATCTAGCACAGATACGCAGTATTTT | . | . | TRBJ2-3 | TRBV19
CSVAGQGRTDTQYF | TGCAGCGTTGCAGGACAGGGTCGCACAGATACGCAGTATTTT | TRBD1 | . | TRBJ2-3 | TRBV29-1
CASSPMAVGGGYQPQHF | TGTGCCAGCTCACCGATGGCGGTGGGGGGGGGTTATCAGCCCCAGCATTTT | . | once | TRBJ1-5 | TRBV18
CASSGASGQETQYF | TGTGCCAGCAGCGGAGCTAGCGGACAAGAGACCCAGTACTTC | . | . | TRBJ2-5 | TRBV21-1
CASSYGGFRGNQPQHF | TGTGCCAGCAGTTACGGAGGGTTCAGGGGCAATCAGCCCCAGCATTTT | . | . | TRBJ1-5 | TRBV6-8
CAWSTALNTEAFF | TGTGCCTGGAGTACAGCTTTGAACACTGAAGCTTTCTTT | . | few | TRBJ1-1 | TRBV30
CASSIWGDPRGNIQYF | TGTGCCAGTAGTATATGGGGGGACCCACGCGGAAACATTCAGTACTTC | . | . | TRBJ2-4 | TRBV19
CASSLGGLSGSGNEQFF | TGCGCCAGCAGCTTAGGTGGGCTTAGCGGGAGTGGAAATGAGCAGTTCTTC | TRBD2 | . | TRBJ2-1 | TRBV5-1
CASSRNEAEQYF | TGTGCCAGCAGCCGGAACGAGGCCGAGCAGTACTTC | . | . | TRBJ2-7 | TRBV3-1/TRBV3-2
CASKRGSFQETQYF | TGTGCCAGCAAAAGGGGGAGCTTCCAAGAGACCCAGTACTTC | . | . | TRBJ2-5 | TRBV6-5
CASSSDRSSSGNTIYF | TGTGCCAGCAGTTCGGACAGGTCGAGCTCTGGAAACACCATATATTTT | TRBD1 | . | TRBJ1-3 | TRBV6-5
CASSAQGGRETQYF | TGCGCCAGCAGCGCCCAGGGAGGTCGAGAGACCCAGTACTTC | . | . | TRBJ2-5 | TRBV5-1
CASSHALKTYNEQFF | TGCGCCAGCAGCCATGCTCTAAAAACCTACAATGAGCAGTTCTTC | . | . | TRBJ2-1 | TRBV5-1
CASSQVTGTAFNNEQFF | TGTGCCAGCAGCCAAGTTACCGGGACAGCTTTTAACAATGAGCAGTTCTTC | TRBD1 | . | TRBJ2-1 | TRBV4-2
CASSRGATDTQYF | TGCGCCAGCAGCCGGGGGGCCACAGATACGCAGTATTTT | . | . | TRBJ2-3 | TRBV5-1
CASSPAGALGNTEAFF | TGTGCCAGCTCCCCGGCGGGGGCGCTGGGAAACACTGAAGCTTTCTTT | . | . | TRBJ1-1 | TRBV18
CASSQTTGASTDTQYF | TGTGCCAGCAGTCAAACGACAGGTGCTAGCACAGATACGCAGTATTTT | . | . | TRBJ2-3 | TRBV25-1
CASSLTPGGGTEAFF | TGTGCCAGCAGCCTAACTCCAGGGGGCGGGACTGAAGCTTTCTTT | TRBD1 | . | TRBJ1-1 | TRBV7-9